This T cell receptor (beta chain) was obtained from a study of T cell responses to AZD1222 COVID-19 vaccine. Study results and caveats: Breadth and depth of Spike-specific TCRs rose after two AZD1222 doses.

The V gene's germline CDR1 is SGDLS and CDR2 YYNGEE. V was cut by 0 bases and J by 0 bases, with 14 bases left in between. The CDR3 covers 17 residues. For this clone: Antigen: not known.

Clones were read by immunoSEQ multiplex PCR, and TCRdb kept only the in-frame ones, dropping some. The sample lists approximately 200,000 clones, roughly 93% seen once, with over 7.5% in the top ten. The chain links TRBV9 to TRBJ2-3; D gene uncertain. Sequences were derived from peripheral blood, sampled on day 0 of AZD1222 vaccination. The sequence came from an adult in good health. CDR3 in amino acids: CASSVVSGGTSTDTQYF. DNA of the CDR3: TGTGCCAGCAGCGTAGTTTCGGGCGGTACTAGCACAGATACGCAGTATTTT.